The 13 T cell receptor beta chains presented below share a single source sample, sequenced in a study of response to subunit inactivated influenza vaccine. TCRdb reprocessed the RT-PCR reads via MiXCR and lists one record per CDR3 protein. The sample shows 860,000 or so distinct CDR3 sequences, around 21% of them seen only once. This material consisted of PBMCs from blood, taken 5 days after vaccination. These receptors all come from a man aged 50 to 59 who received an inactivated influenza vaccine.

CDR3 nucleotide sequence: TGCAGTGCTAGAGAGGTGGGGACAGGCGAAACTAAATCCACTGAAGCTTTCTTT. As protein: CSAREVGTGETKSTEAFF. The rearrangement joins TRBV20-1 to TRBJ1-1; TRBD1 matches 8 bases. Germline values: CDR1 DFQATT, CDR2 SNEGSKA (reference sequence). Trimming removed 0 bases from V and 4 bases from J; junction bases left unmatched: 16. This CDR3 has 18 residues.

The chain employs TRBV5-1 and TRBJ2-5; D may be TRBD2 (6 bases). The length of the CDR3 is 16 residues. CDR1 SGHRS and CDR2 YFSETQ come from the germline V gene. V was pared by 0 bases and J by 2 bases, with 14 bases between. The CDR3 region has the DNA TGCGCCAGCAGCTTGGGGGGGACTTTTGGTCAAGAGACCCAGTACTTC. It translates to CASSLGGTFGQETQYF.

This chain uses TRBV18 with TRBJ2-7; D may be TRBD2 (6 bases). CDR3 size: 15 residues. Trimming left V 3 bases short and J 0 bases short, with 12 bases between. CDR1 and CDR2 from the germline V gene are KGHSH and LQKENI. CDR3 in DNA: TGTGCCAGCTCACCCCGGTGGGGGGTCTCCTACGAGCAGTACTTC. This codes for CASSPRWGVSYEQYF.

This clonotype came up a few times. The rearrangement joins TRBV20-1 to TRBJ2-6, with D unresolved. CDR3 size: 13 residues. Trimming removed 6 bases from V and 1 base from J, with 7 bases in between. CDR1 and CDR2 from the germline V gene are DFQATT and SNEGSKA (reference sequence). CDR3 amino acids: CSAPGSGANVLTF. The CDR3 region has the DNA TGCAGTGCACCCGGGTCTGGGGCCAACGTCCTGACTTTC.

About this clonotype itself: The junction and the germline gene differ at one end; a read error may be behind it. The chain has TRBV7-9 and TRBJ1-5, with D unclear. Looked up from germline, CDR1 is SEHNR and CDR2 is FQNEAQ (reference sequence). CDR3 size: 12 residues. Here the CDR3 DNA reads TGTGCCAGCAGCTTCCATGATCAACCCCAGCATTTT. Its protein is CASSFHDQPQHF.

The chain uses TRBV10-3 and TRBJ2-7, with 9 positions matching TRBD2. The ends lost 4 bases at V and 5 bases at J; junction bases unmatched: 6. This CDR3 comprises 14 residues. CDR1 and CDR2 (germline): ENHRY, SYGVKD. CDR3: CAISARGREDEQYF. For the CDR3, the DNA is TGTGCCATCAGTGCCCGCGGGAGGGAGGACGAGCAGTACTTC.

The chain joins TRBV20-1 to TRBJ1-2, with TRBD1 matching 7 bases. The germline CDR1 and CDR2 sequences are DFQATT and SNEGSKA (reference sequence). Trimming cost V 5 bases and J 0 bases; bases outside gene matches: 12. The CDR3 contains 16 residues. Written as DNA, the CDR3 is TGCAGTGCTCAAGGGACAGTTCGGCTAGCTAACTATGGCTACACCTTC. Its protein product is CSAQGTVRLANYGYTF.

This clonotype was detected a few times. The chain is built from TRBV2 and TRBJ2-7; the D is unclear. Trimming removed 8 bases from V and 5 bases from J, with 16 bases in between. The CDR3 is made up of 13 amino acids. Germline V gene sequence: CDR1 SNHLY, CDR2 FYNNEI. This CDR3 is CASGVTGINEQYF. CDR3 bases: TGTGCCAGCGGGGTCACCGGAATCAACGAGCAGTACTTC.

This clonotype was counted a few times. The rearrangement joins TRBV13 to TRBJ2-5; TRBD1 might be the D (7 bases). Trimming left V 4 bases short and J 2 bases short, with 14 bases between. Germline-derived CDR1 and CDR2 are PRHDT and FYEKMQ (reference sequence). This CDR3 contains 15 residues. In DNA, the CDR3 is TGTGCCAGCAGCTGGCAGGGGGGTCCGCAAGAGACCCAGTACTTC. This codes for CASSWQGGPQETQYF.

This clonotype has just a few counts. The chain employs TRBV28 and TRBJ2-1, with 7 bases lining up with TRBD1. The CDR3 length is 16 residues. Germline V gene lookup returns CDR1 MDHEN and CDR2 SYDVKM. V shed 4 bases and J 4 bases; nucleotides not matched to a gene: 10. DNA for the CDR3: TGTGCCAGCAGTTCCGCCCGACAGGGCGCTTACAATGAGCAGTTCTTC. Protein product: CASSSARQGAYNEQFF.

This clonotype was counted only a few times. The chain joins TRBV7-9 to TRBJ2-7; D may be TRBD1 (6 bases). Germline V CDR1 and CDR2: SEHNR, FQNEAQ (reference sequence). This CDR3 region has 16 residues. Between the trimmed V and J ends, which lost 5 bases and 2 bases, there was a span of 19 bases. The CDR3 region has the DNA TGTGCCAGCAGCAGCTCCGGGACACTCTTTCCCTACGAGCAGTACTTC. This encodes CASSSSGTLFPYEQYF.

V gene TRBV6-2 or TRBV6-3 combines with J gene TRBJ2-7; TRBD1 agrees at 9 bases. There are 15 residues in the CDR3. V lost 7 bases and J lost 2; bases outside the gene matches: 9. The germline V gene has CDR1 MNHEY and CDR2 SVGEGT. In DNA form, the CDR3 reads TGTGCCAGCACCCCCCGGGGACAGGGCACCTACGAGCAGTACTTC. This sequence encodes CASTPRGQGTYEQYF.

A remark on this clonotype: An end of the junction does not agree with germline; a read error may underlie this. This chain links TRBV12-3 or TRBV12-4 with TRBJ2-7; the match to TRBD1 covers 9 bases. This CDR3 comprises 13 residues. CDR3 region: CASSRQGGREQCF. The CDR3 nucleotides read TGTGCCAGCAGCCGACAGGGGGGTCGCGAGCAGTGCTTC.